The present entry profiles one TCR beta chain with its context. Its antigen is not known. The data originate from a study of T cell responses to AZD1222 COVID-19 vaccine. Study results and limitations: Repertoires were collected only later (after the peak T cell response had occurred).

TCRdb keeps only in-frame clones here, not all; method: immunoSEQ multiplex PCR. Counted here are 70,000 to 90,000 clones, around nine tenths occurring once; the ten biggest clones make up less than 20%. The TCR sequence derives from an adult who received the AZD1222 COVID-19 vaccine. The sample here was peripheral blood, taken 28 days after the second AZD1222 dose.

The CDR3 is CASRDRSYYEQYF. As DNA, the CDR3 is TGTGCCAGCAGGGACAGGTCTTACTACGAGCAGTACTTC. This sequence joins TRBV6-5 and TRBJ2-7; 7 bases fit TRBD1. V lost 6 bases to trimming and J lost 3 bases; unmatched junction nucleotides: 5. The CDR3 covers 13 residues. Germline V lookup: CDR1 MNHEY, CDR2 SVGAGI.